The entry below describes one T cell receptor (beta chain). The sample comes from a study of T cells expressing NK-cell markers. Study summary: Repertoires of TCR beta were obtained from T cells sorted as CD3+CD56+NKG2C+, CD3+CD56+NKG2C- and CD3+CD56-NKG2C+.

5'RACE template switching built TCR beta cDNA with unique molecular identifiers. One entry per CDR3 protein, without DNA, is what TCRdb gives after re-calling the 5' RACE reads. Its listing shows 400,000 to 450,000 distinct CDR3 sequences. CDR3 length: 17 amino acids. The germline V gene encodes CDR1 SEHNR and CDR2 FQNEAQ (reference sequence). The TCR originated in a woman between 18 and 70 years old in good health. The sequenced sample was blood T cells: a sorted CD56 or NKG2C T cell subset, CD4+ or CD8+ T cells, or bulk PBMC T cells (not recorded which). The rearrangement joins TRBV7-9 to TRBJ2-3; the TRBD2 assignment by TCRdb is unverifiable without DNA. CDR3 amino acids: CASSLVPLAAITDTQYF.